This TCR beta chain is drawn from a study of T-cell memory formation after mild COVID-19. Findings of the study overall: Contracting clones, day 15 to 85, had balanced CD4/CD8, and later expanders favored CD4+.

The CDR3 runs 14 residues. V lost 5 bases, J lost 5 bases, and 10 bases stayed unmatched. Germline CDR1 is SQVTM and CDR2 is ANQGSEA. As to this clonotype: Its specificity is not known.

TCRdb reprocessed the 5' RACE reads via MiXCR and lists one record per CDR3 protein. The data hold some 120,000 distinct CDR3 sequences, with about 15% observed a single time. This receptor was obtained from an adult woman who had mild COVID-19 (a few samples of this study predate the infection). Cell type and time point are not known. Material: PBMCs or a T cell subset sorted from them (not recorded which). The chain recombines TRBV29-1 with TRBJ1-2; TRBD1 agrees at 8 bases. The CDR3 protein is CSVSQGRGLYGYTF. DNA of the CDR3: TGCAGCGTTTCCCAGGGCAGGGGGCTATATGGCTACACCTTC.